A single sample is the source of the 5 T cell receptor beta chains below, sequenced in a study of CXCR3-negative and CXCR3-positive naive CD8 T cells. 5' RACE with UMI labels generated the TRB cDNA libraries. TCRdb reprocessed the 5' RACE reads and keeps a single row for each CDR3 protein, giving no DNA. The repertoire shows around 52,000 distinct CDR3 sequences; the top ten hold around 20%. The sequenced material came from memory CD8+ T cells from blood. The receptors come from a human donor in good health. Some clones in this sample may be carry-over from other donors' samples.

The CDR3 spells CSVELREGVTRATDTQYF. This chain joins TRBV29-1 and TRBJ2-3; TCRdb picks TRBD2, but there is no DNA to check that call. Germline V gene data show CDR1 as SQVTM and CDR2 as ANQGSEA. This CDR3 comprises 18 residues.

V usage is TRBV14 and J usage is TRBJ2-2; there is no DNA to check the TCRdb D call of TRBD2. The CDR3 loop spans 15 amino acids. Germline V gives CDR1 SGHDN, CDR2 FVKESK. CDR3 amino acids: CASSRRTSRAGELFF.

This rearrangement joins TRBV19 to TRBJ2-7; the TRBD1 assignment by TCRdb is unverifiable without DNA. Germline lookup yields CDR1 LNHDA and CDR2 SQIVND (reference sequence). This CDR3 spans 14 amino acids. This CDR3 reads CASSITRVTYEQYF.

The chain joins TRBV6-2 or TRBV6-3 to TRBJ2-7; TCRdb picks TRBD1, but there is no DNA to check that call. CDR1 MNHEY and CDR2 SVGEGT come from the germline V gene. The CDR3 runs to 14 residues. The CDR3 is CASSPAGDSYEQYF.

This chain links TRBV29-1 with TRBJ2-7. The germline V gene encodes CDR1 SQVTM and CDR2 ANQGSEA. The CDR3 length is 13 residues. The CDR3 is CSVENGDSYEQYF.